This section outlines one T cell receptor (beta chain) sequence together with its context. Its cognate antigen is unknown. The record originates from a study of OX40 agonist ivuxolimab in advanced cancers. Method: immunoSEQ multiplex PCR; TCRdb's copy keeps in-frame clones and lacks some. The repertoire has roughly 48,000 clones, about 85% of them found once; the top ten carry about 9.8%. General observations from the study: Partly responding patients at 0.1-3.0 mg/kg showed some of the smallest clonal expansion.

Germline CDR1 and CDR2: SGHTA and FQGNSA. Trimming at V came to 1 base and at J to 2 bases, leaving 6 bases not matched to a gene. The CDR3 has 16 amino acids. Sequenced material: CD4+ or CD8+ T cells sorted from blood, taken in a trial of the OX40 agonist ivuxolimab. The TCR comes from an adult with an advanced solid tumor such as melanoma, head and neck, liver or kidney cancer. This chain connects TRBV7-2 to TRBJ2-7, with 9 bases matching TRBD2. This CDR3 is CASSLELSSGAYEQYF. CDR3 DNA sequence: TGTGCCAGCAGCTTAGAACTCTCTAGCGGGGCCTACGAGCAGTACTTC.